These 29 T cell receptor beta chains came from one sample sequenced in a study of OX40 agonist ivuxolimab in advanced cancers. Produced via immunoSEQ multiplex PCR; TCRdb's table is partial and in-frame only. The table lists roughly 23,000 clones, more than 80% of them singletons. The source material was CD4+ or CD8+ T cells sorted from blood, sampled in a trial of the OX40 agonist ivuxolimab. The receptors come from an adult with an advanced solid tumor such as melanoma, head and neck, liver or kidney cancer.

The V gene is TRBV19, the J gene TRBJ2-7; TRBD2 matches at 12 bases. Germline V gene data show CDR1 as LNHDA and CDR2 as SQIVND (reference sequence). The CDR3 sequence is 15 residues long. The junction had 5 bases not matched to a gene; V was cut back by 5 bases and J by 3 bases. The CDR3 coding sequence is TGTGCCAGTAGTTTCGGACTAGCGGGGTACTACGAGCAGTACTTC. Its translation: CASSFGLAGYYEQYF.

The J gene is TRBJ2-1, the V gene TRBV9; no clear D. V was pared by 2 bases and J by 0 bases, with 9 bases between. The CDR3 is 15 residues long. In germline, CDR1 is SGDLS, CDR2 YYNGEE. CDR3 DNA: TGTGCCAGCAGCGTTACCCTGACCTCCTACAATGAGCAGTTCTTC. Translated, it gives CASSVTLTSYNEQFF.

This chain joins TRBV7-9 and TRBJ1-4, with D perhaps TRBD1 (6 bases). Trimming shortened V by 1 base and J by 8 bases, and 14 bases separated the two germline ends. The CDR3 consists of 15 residues. From germline, CDR1 is SEHNR and CDR2 FQNEAQ (reference sequence). The CDR3, as DNA: TGTGCCAGCAGCTTAGTACAGGGTTTCGGCGAAAAACTGTTTTTT. Translation: CASSLVQGFGEKLFF.

This clone is labeled medium-sized (0.01 to 0.1%). The chain employs TRBV5-4 and TRBJ2-5; 13 bases align to TRBD2. V gave up 4 bases and J gave up 5 bases; unmatched junction bases: 8. The CDR3 contains 16 residues. In germline, CDR1 is SGHNT, CDR2 YYREEE (reference sequence). The CDR3 bases are TGTGCCAGCAGCCTAGCGGGACTAGCGGGAATGGAGACCCAGTACTTC. It codes for CASSLAGLAGMETQYF.

This chain joins TRBV20-1 and TRBJ1-1; no reliable D call. Germline CDR1 reads DFQATT; CDR2 reads SNEGSKA (reference sequence). The CDR3 runs to 10 residues. V shed 3 bases and J shed 11 bases, with 10 bases lying between them. The CDR3 bases are TGCAGTGCTAGCGCTACCGGGGCTTTCTTT. Translation gives CSASATGAFF.

The chain has TRBV6-6 and TRBJ2-2; no firm D call. Per germline, CDR1 MNHNY and CDR2 SVGAGI (reference sequence). This CDR3 is 14 amino acids long. Trimming stripped 2 bases from V and 0 bases from J, with 4 bases between. CDR3 in DNA: TGTGCCAGCAGTTACGCAACGAACACCGGGGAGCTGTTTTTT. Translated, it gives CASSYATNTGELFF.

V gene TRBV5-8 combines with J gene TRBJ2-4; the D gene is possibly TRBD1 (6 bases). V lost 4 bases, J lost 2 bases, and 13 bases lay in between. Germline-derived CDR1 and CDR2 are SGHTS and YDEGEE. The CDR3 covers 15 residues. The CDR3 region has the DNA TGTGCCAGCAGCCACAGGGACGGGACCAAAAACATTCAGTACTTC. As protein: CASSHRDGTKNIQYF.

The CDR3 nucleotides are TGTGCCAGCAGCCCAGCGGGAGGAACCCAAGATACGCAGTATTTT. It yields the protein CASSPAGGTQDTQYF. The chain carries TRBV2 and TRBJ2-3; 9 bases align to TRBD2. This CDR3 contains 15 residues. With V trimmed by 6 bases and J by 5 bases, 9 bases remained unmatched. CDR1 is SNHLY and CDR2 is FYNNEI in the germline V gene.

This clone was detected only a few times. This sequence joins TRBV29-1 and TRBJ1-5; 7 bases are a match to TRBD1. This CDR3 contains 14 residues. Unmatched junction bases numbered 3, after V lost 2 bases and J lost 2 bases. Germline V CDR1 and CDR2: SQVTM, ANQGSEA. The CDR3 region has the DNA TGCAGCGTTGAAACAGGGGTAGGCAATCAGCCCCAGCATTTT. This translates into CSVETGVGNQPQHF.

V and J are TRBV9 and TRBJ1-1; 12 bases align to TRBD1. Per germline, CDR1 SGDLS and CDR2 YYNGEE. V was pared by 4 bases and J by 10 bases, with 8 bases of the junction left unmatched. The CDR3 consists of 14 residues. The CDR3 DNA reads TGTGCCAGCAGCCTAGGGGGGACAGGGGGCTTAGCTTTCTTT. Protein sequence: CASSLGGTGGLAFF.

For the CDR3, the DNA is TGTGCCAGCAGTGACTCGAGGGACAGCCACACAGATACGCAGTATTTT. Amino acid sequence: CASSDSRDSHTDTQYF. The chain carries TRBV6-4 and TRBJ2-3, with 7 bases fitting TRBD1. The CDR3 covers 16 residues. V was pared by 0 bases and J by 2 bases, with 5 bases of the junction left unmatched. The V gene's germline CDR1 is MRHNA and CDR2 SNTAGT.

This clone was recorded once. The chain combines TRBV19 with TRBJ2-1; D not certain. Trimming took 4 bases from V and 1 from J, leaving 11 bases between them. From germline, CDR1 is LNHDA and CDR2 SQIVND (reference sequence). The CDR3 contains 15 residues. CDR3: CASSTDRESYNEQFF. The CDR3 bases are TGTGCCAGTAGTACCGACCGAGAATCCTACAATGAGCAGTTCTTC.

This chain connects TRBV9 to TRBJ2-1, with D uncertain. This CDR3 region has 12 residues. Looked up from germline, CDR1 is SGDLS and CDR2 is YYNGEE. The V and J ends lost 5 bases and 7 bases respectively, with 10 bases between them. CDR3 nucleotide sequence: TGTGCCAGCAGTGGAAGAGAGAATGAGCAGTTCTTC. Translation: CASSGRENEQFF.

This chain uses TRBV28 with TRBJ2-6; D uncertain. V lost 2 bases to trimming and J lost 14 bases, with 7 bases between them. The CDR3 contains 11 residues. Germline loops: CDR1 MDHEN, CDR2 SYDVKM. In nucleotides, the CDR3 is TGTGCCAGCAGTTTAAGCAGCATCCTGACTTTC. Translating gives CASSLSSILTF.

The chain carries TRBV4-1 and TRBJ1-1; D not resolved. V dropped 1 base and J dropped 6 bases, with 6 bases sitting between them. The CDR3 runs to 12 residues. Per the germline V gene, CDR1 is MGHRA and CDR2 is YSYEKL. CDR3 sequence (DNA): TGCGCCAGCAGCCAAGGGGGTGCTGAAGCTTTCTTT. Protein: CASSQGGAEAFF.

The CDR3 DNA is TGTGCCAGTAGTTATCTAGGGGTTCTAGATCAGCCCCAGCATTTT. Translating gives CASSYLGVLDQPQHF. The chain employs TRBV19 and TRBJ1-5; D is perhaps TRBD1 (5 bases). The germline CDR1 and CDR2 sequences are LNHDA and SQIVND (reference sequence). The CDR3 sequence is 15 residues long. V was cut by 5 bases and J by 5 bases, with 16 bases left in between.

This clone appeared once. The J gene is TRBJ2-7, the V gene TRBV19; D is perhaps TRBD2 (6 bases). Germline-derived CDR1 and CDR2 are LNHDA and SQIVND (reference sequence). The V and J ends lost 3 bases and 3 bases respectively, with 15 bases between them. The CDR3 is made up of 15 amino acids. The CDR3 region is CASSMGGGAFYEQYF. The CDR3 DNA reads TGTGCCAGTAGTATGGGAGGAGGGGCCTTCTACGAGCAGTACTTC.

This clone was detected only once. The chain recombines TRBV11-3 with TRBJ2-7, with D unresolved. V lost 4 bases and J lost 1, with 8 bases in between. This CDR3 region has 13 residues. Germline CDR1 SGHNT, CDR2 YENEEA. CDR3 protein: CASSSGLSYEQYF. The CDR3 DNA reads as TGTGCCAGCAGCTCGGGCCTATCCTACGAGCAGTACTTC.

J is TRBJ1-3 and V is TRBV10-3; 8 positions agree with TRBD1. This CDR3 region has 16 residues. V lost 8 bases and J lost 0; bases outside the gene matches: 9. Germline V gene lookup returns CDR1 ENHRY and CDR2 SYGVKD. The CDR3 is CAIQLEGTGSGNTIYF. The CDR3, as DNA: TGTGCCATCCAGTTAGAGGGGACAGGCTCTGGAAACACCATATATTTT.

This chain joins TRBV27 and TRBJ2-5; D not resolved. CDR3 size: 13 residues. Germline V gene lookup returns CDR1 MNHEY and CDR2 SMNVEV (reference sequence). V lost 0 bases and J lost 5, with 7 bases in between. The CDR3 DNA follows: TGTGCCAGCAGTTTATCAGGGCAGGAGACCCAGTACTTC. Amino acids: CASSLSGQETQYF.

This clone was seen once. The V and J genes are TRBV28 and TRBJ2-1; TRBD2 matches at 7 bases. V was pared by 5 bases and J by 6 bases, with 7 bases of the junction left unmatched. CDR1 is MDHEN, CDR2 SYDVKM, per germline. The CDR3 has 14 amino acids. CDR3 coding DNA: TGTGCCAGCAGTGTCCCCTCGGGGGGCAATGAGCAGTTCTTC. It specifies CASSVPSGGNEQFF.

V gene TRBV9 combines with J gene TRBJ2-2; 10 bases match TRBD1. The CDR3 covers 17 residues. The germline gives CDR1 SGDLS, CDR2 YYNGEE. Trimming at V came to 4 bases and at J to 4 bases, leaving 10 bases not matched to a gene. The chain's CDR3 is CASSTRVGQGSTGELFF. Here the CDR3 DNA reads TGTGCCAGCAGCACCCGGGTGGGACAGGGGTCCACCGGGGAGCTGTTTTTT.

This clone was observed once. The rearrangement links TRBV9 to TRBJ2-1; TRBD2 aligns across 7 bases. The germline V gene has CDR1 SGDLS and CDR2 YYNGEE. The J segment lost 6 bases and the V segment lost 3 bases, leaving 15 bases of the junction unmatched. The CDR3 is 17 amino acids. CDR3 coding DNA: TGTGCCAGCAGCGGGCCCCTATGGGGGGAGGGGTTCAATGAGCAGTTCTTC. Its protein product is CASSGPLWGEGFNEQFF.

The chain uses TRBV10-2 and TRBJ2-5; D gene uncertain. Trimming took off 4 bases at V and 5 bases at J, with 14 bases between the two ends. Germline CDR1 reads WSHSY; CDR2 reads SAAADI. CDR3 length equals 14 residues. The CDR3 spells CASSGVGSLETQYF. The CDR3 region has the DNA TGCGCCAGCAGTGGGGTAGGGTCACTGGAGACCCAGTACTTC.

The V call is TRBV5-1, the J call TRBJ1-1; D not certain. This CDR3 has 14 amino acids. V was pared by 4 bases and J by 2 bases, with 12 bases between. In germline, CDR1 is SGHRS, CDR2 YFSETQ. CDR3: CASSVDLYNTEAFF. The CDR3, as DNA: TGCGCCAGCAGCGTTGATCTATACAACACTGAAGCTTTCTTT.

The chain carries TRBV11-2 and TRBJ2-2; TRBD2 aligns across 13 bases. J gave up 7 bases and V 3 bases, and 5 bases lay outside the gene matches. Germline CDR1 SGHAT, CDR2 FQNNGV. The CDR3 extends over 16 amino acids. The CDR3 DNA sequence: TGTGCCAGCAGCTTCGGGACTAGCGGGACATACGGGGAGCTGTTTTTT. Its protein is CASSFGTSGTYGELFF.

The CDR3 coding sequence is TGCGCCAGCAGCCATTCAACTTACAATGAGCAGTTCTTC. The encoded protein is CASSHSTYNEQFF. The gene calls are TRBV4-1 and TRBJ2-1; D is unresolved. The CDR3 spans 13 residues. Between the trimmed V and J ends, which lost 3 bases and 4 bases, there was a span of 7 bases. CDR1 and CDR2 (germline): MGHRA, YSYEKL.

The chain carries TRBV2 and TRBJ2-1; D gene unclear. This CDR3 has 14 residues. From germline, CDR1 is SNHLY and CDR2 FYNNEI. Trimming left V 4 bases short and J 9 bases short, with 16 bases between. CDR3: CASSVILLGGEQFF. The CDR3 DNA follows: TGTGCCAGCAGTGTCATACTCCTAGGTGGTGAGCAGTTCTTC.

This clone has a handful of counts. The rearrangement links TRBV27 to TRBJ2-7, with a weak D call TRBD1 (6 bases). Germline CDR1 reads MNHEY; CDR2 reads SMNVEV (reference sequence). Trimming cost V 10 bases and J 3 bases, with 13 bases left between them. CDR3 length: 12 amino acids. The CDR3 DNA sequence: TGTGCCACCTGGGGGCTCGACTACGAGCAGTACTTC. Protein product: CATWGLDYEQYF.